A selection of T cell receptor beta chains follows, all from one sample in a study of cytomegalovirus exposure and HLA in healthy donors. TCRdb's copy holds only in-frame clones and misses some; the assay was immunoSEQ multiplex PCR. This table has 150,000 to 200,000 clones, under 80% appearing once. The sequenced sample was PBMCs. The receptors stem from a man in his forties in good health and CMV-seronegative. The CDR3 runs from the conserved cysteine through the conserved F or W. D genes are given only for firm matches. Where a row states a size, it is once, few, many or the class of an expanded clone; other rows omit it.

CDR3 protein,CDR3 DNA,J gene,V gene,D gene,clone size
CASSRGVPYNEQFF,TGTGCCAGCTCACGCGGGGTTCCCTACAATGAGCAGTTCTTC,TRBJ2-1,TRBV6-5,NA,NA
CASRPDRDNEKLFF,TGTGCCAGCAGGCCCGACAGGGATAATGAAAAACTGTTTTTT,TRBJ1-4,TRBV6-6,TRBD1,NA
CSAVQGWTEAFF,TGCAGCGCCGTACAGGGGTGGACTGAAGCTTTCTTT,TRBJ1-1,TRBV29-1,TRBD1,NA
CASRDRREAFF,TGTGCCAGTCGCGACAGGCGTGAAGCTTTCTTT,TRBJ1-1,TRBV19,NA,NA
CASSIARTQGRAYEQYF,TGTGCCAGTAGTATAGCGAGGACCCAGGGCCGAGCCTACGAGCAGTACTTC,TRBJ2-7,TRBV19,NA,few
CASSFVAGGSYEQYF,TGTGCCAGCAGCTTCGTAGCGGGGGGGTCCTACGAGCAGTACTTC,TRBJ2-7,TRBV5-6,TRBD2,NA
CASSSTGGADSPLHF,TGTGCCAGCAGCTCCACAGGGGGCGCGGATTCACCCCTCCACTTT,TRBJ1-6,TRBV7-2,TRBD1,NA
CASSSPIRTGKNTEAFF,TGTGCCAGCAGTTCACCCATTAGGACAGGGAAGAACACTGAAGCTTTCTTT,TRBJ1-1,TRBV27,TRBD1,NA
CAWNSLDSPYEQYF,TGTGCCTGGAACTCCCTGGACAGTCCCTACGAGCAGTACTTC,TRBJ2-7,TRBV30,NA,once
CAISESGTGSDTQYF,TGTGCCATCAGTGAGTCCGGGACAGGGTCAGATACGCAGTATTTT,TRBJ2-3,TRBV10-3,TRBD1,NA
CASSQDNRGRLNTEAFF,TGTGCCAGCAGCCAAGATAATAGGGGGAGATTGAACACTGAAGCTTTCTTT,TRBJ1-1,TRBV4-2,NA,NA
CASSQDRGYTEAFF,TGTGCCAGCAGCCAAGACAGGGGGTACACTGAAGCTTTCTTT,TRBJ1-1,TRBV4-2,TRBD1,few
CASSSGTGHTGELFF,TGTGCCAGCAGTTCTGGGACAGGGCATACCGGGGAGCTGTTTTTT,TRBJ2-2,TRBV6-4,TRBD1,NA
CASSAGVLGYTF,TGTGCCAGCAGCGCTGGAGTGCTTGGCTACACCTTC,TRBJ1-2,TRBV9,NA,few
CASSDLWRGGNQPQHF,TGTGCCAGCAGTGACTTATGGAGGGGTGGCAATCAGCCCCAGCATTTT,TRBJ1-5,TRBV2,NA,NA
CASSLRTGGTGELFF,TGTGCCAGCAGCTTAAGGACAGGGGGCACCGGGGAGCTGTTTTTT,TRBJ2-2,TRBV7-2,TRBD1,NA
CASSESLAEAKAKNIQYF,TGCGCCAGCAGTGAGTCATTAGCGGAGGCGAAAGCCAAAAACATTCAGTACTTC,TRBJ2-4,TRBV10-2,NA,few
CASSLGPPDTQYF,TGTGCCAGCAGCTTGGGGCCCCCAGATACGCAGTATTTT,TRBJ2-3,TRBV5-6,NA,once
CASSLRQGAQGEQFF,TGCGCCAGCAGTTTAAGACAGGGGGCGCAGGGTGAGCAGTTCTTC,TRBJ2-1,TRBV5-1,TRBD1,NA
CASGWGRRGLRLAANTGELFF,TGTGCTAGTGGTTGGGGCAGGAGGGGGCTTAGACTAGCGGCGAACACCGGGGAGCTGTTTTTT,TRBJ2-2,TRBV12-5,TRBD2,NA
CSANSFNEQFF,TGCAGTGCTAACTCGTTCAATGAGCAGTTCTTC,TRBJ2-1,TRBV20-1,NA,NA
CASSSQRGGGTNYGYTF,TGTGCCAGCAGTTCTCAGAGGGGGGGTGGGACTAACTATGGCTACACCTTC,TRBJ1-2,TRBV28,NA,NA
CASDRGETQYF,TGCGCCAGCGACCGAGGAGAGACCCAGTACTTC,TRBJ2-5,TRBV5-1,NA,NA
CASTREEGPYYGYTF,TGTGCCAGCACAAGGGAGGAGGGCCCCTACTATGGCTACACCTTC,TRBJ1-2,TRBV9,NA,NA
CASAIAGETQYF,TGCGCCAGTGCGATAGCGGGAGAGACCCAGTACTTC,TRBJ2-5,TRBV5-1,TRBD2,NA
CASSARDNEKLFF,TGTGCCAGTAGTGCCCGGGATAATGAAAAACTGTTTTTT,TRBJ1-4,TRBV19,NA,NA
CAWSGGGPYEQYF,TGTGCCTGGAGCGGCGGGGGCCCCTACGAGCAGTACTTC,TRBJ2-7,TRBV30,NA,once
CATSREGGLPSRDTQYF,TGTGCCACCAGCAGAGAAGGGGGCCTACCCTCCAGAGATACGCAGTATTTT,TRBJ2-3,TRBV15,TRBD1,few
CASSPVSQPQHF,TGTGCCAGCAGCCCCGTCAGTCAGCCCCAGCATTTT,TRBJ1-5,TRBV6-5,NA,NA
CASSLTDGGRAGETQYF,TGTGCCAGCAGCTTAACCGACGGCGGGAGGGCCGGGGAGACCCAGTACTTC,TRBJ2-5,TRBV11-2,TRBD2,NA
CASSLMGGVPPTDTQYF,TGTGCCAGCAGCCTTATGGGCGGGGTTCCTCCCACAGATACGCAGTATTTT,TRBJ2-3,TRBV11-2,NA,NA
CASRPTGAPRTEAFF,TGTGCCAGCCGGCCGACAGGGGCCCCAAGGACTGAAGCTTTCTTT,TRBJ1-1,TRBV19,TRBD1,few
CASSSGSRGRGWGTQYF,TGTGCCAGCAGCTCAGGGTCCAGGGGGCGCGGATGGGGCACGCAGTATTTT,TRBJ2-3,TRBV7-2,TRBD1,NA
CASSHPNRLAGGGRGAYNEQFF,TGCGCCAGCAGCCACCCAAACCGACTAGCGGGAGGGGGCAGAGGGGCCTACAATGAGCAGTTCTTC,TRBJ2-1,TRBV4-1,TRBD2,NA
CASSWAGREQYF,TGTGCCAGCAGCTGGGCGGGGAGAGAGCAGTACTTC,TRBJ2-7,TRBV5-6,NA,few
CARNGGDWNSPLHF,TGTGCCAGGAACGGGGGGGATTGGAATTCACCCCTCCACTTT,TRBJ1-6,TRBV7-7,NA,NA
CASSPRGENTEAFF,TGCGCCAGCAGCCCCAGGGGCGAAAACACTGAAGCTTTCTTT,TRBJ1-1,TRBV5-1,NA,NA
CASSTGHNQPQHF,TGTGCCAGCAGTACAGGCCACAATCAGCCCCAGCATTTT,TRBJ1-5,TRBV7-9,NA,once